A single sample gave rise to the 12 T cell receptor beta chains below, sequenced in a study of blood T cell repertoires in COVID-19 (dated by TCRdb to between 2020 and 2021). To prepare the library, the immunoSEQ multiplex PCR assay was applied. Sourced from immuneACCESS, this table was stored by TCRdb with only in-frame sequences that have V and J called. A share of the clones is absent; for the studies checked, an unresolved V gene accounts for under half, and the remainder has no known explanation. For this sample the table gives some 210,000 clones, of which around 80% were detected only once. The ten largest clones take up less than 15% of the sample. The material sequenced was peripheral blood. All receptors come from a woman aged 40 to 50 with acute or convalescent COVID-19.

This chain connects TRBV7-2 to TRBJ2-5, with 8 bases identical to TRBD2. The J segment lost 5 bases and the V segment lost 5 bases, leaving 7 bases of the junction unmatched. Germline assignment: CDR1 SGHTA and CDR2 FQGNSA. The CDR3 is 14 amino acids. The chain's CDR3 is CASSPGGGSETQYF. The CDR3 bases are TGTGCCAGCAGCCCAGGCGGGGGGTCGGAGACCCAGTACTTC.

This clone was seen only once. This sequence joins TRBV2 and TRBJ2-2; TRBD2 is a possible D gene (5 bases). There are 16 residues in the CDR3. V shed 8 bases and J shed 0 bases, with 16 bases lying between them. Germline CDR1 and CDR2: SNHLY and FYNNEI. The CDR3 region is CASAWRHPSNTGELFF. CDR3 nucleotides: TGTGCCAGCGCGTGGAGGCACCCTTCGAACACCGGGGAGCTGTTTTTT.

This chain connects TRBV3-1 (or the pseudogene TRBV3-2) to TRBJ1-1; D gene unclear. CDR3 size: 14 residues. The V and J ends lost 5 bases and 4 bases respectively, with 14 bases between them. Germline CDR1 reads LGHDT; CDR2 reads YNNKEL (reference sequence). In DNA, the CDR3 is TGTGCCAGCAGCAAAACATCCGCGGTCACTGAAGCTTTCTTT. Amino acid sequence: CASSKTSAVTEAFF.

This sequence joins TRBV6-2 or TRBV6-3 and TRBJ2-3; no clear D. The germline V and J ends were trimmed by 5 bases and 3 bases, with 9 bases remaining between them. From germline, CDR1 is MNHEY and CDR2 SVGEGT. This CDR3 contains 13 residues. CDR3 region: CASSRKATDTQYF. The CDR3 nucleotides read TGTGCCAGCAGTCGAAAAGCGACAGATACGCAGTATTTT.

The V call is TRBV6-1, the J call TRBJ2-7, with D possibly matching TRBD1 (6 bases). Germline V lookup: CDR1 MNHNS, CDR2 SASEGT. The CDR3 runs 13 residues. Trimming removed 2 bases from V and 2 bases from J, with 7 bases in between. The CDR3 protein is CASSERDTYEQYF. CDR3 coding DNA: TGTGCCAGCAGTGAAAGGGACACCTACGAGCAGTACTTC.

This clone appeared once. V is TRBV6-5 and J is TRBJ1-2, with TRBD1 identical over 7 bases. CDR3 length equals 14 residues. V trimming: 5 bases; J trimming: 7 bases; junction bases outside the gene matches: 10. Germline V gives CDR1 MNHEY, CDR2 SVGAGI. CDR3 protein: CASSLGQPGGGYTF. The CDR3 DNA is TGTGCCAGCAGTCTGGGACAGCCAGGGGGTGGCTACACCTTC.

The V gene is TRBV7-6, the J gene TRBJ2-7; D is unclear. With 5 bases removed from V and 3 bases from J, the gap between germline ends came to 26 bases. The CDR3 contains 18 residues. Germline CDR1 is SGHVS and CDR2 is FNYEAQ. The CDR3 here is CASSLMPPVLGNHYEQYF. The CDR3 DNA is TGTGCCAGCAGCCTCATGCCCCCGGTTCTCGGTAACCACTACGAGCAGTACTTC.

The chain is built from TRBV6-4 and TRBJ1-2; no clear D gene. CDR1 is MRHNA, CDR2 SNTAGT, per germline. The germline V and J ends were trimmed by 3 bases and 7 bases, with 12 bases remaining between them. This CDR3 region has 13 residues. The CDR3 here is CASSELPTRGYTF. CDR3 sequence (DNA): TGTGCCAGCAGTGAATTGCCCACGCGTGGCTACACCTTC.

This clone was observed a handful of times. V and J are TRBV4-1 and TRBJ2-7; unclear D gene. V gave up 1 base and J gave up 0 bases, with 10 bases separating them. The CDR3 is 15 amino acids. The germline gives CDR1 MGHRA, CDR2 YSYEKL. This chain's CDR3 is CASSQGVQTSYEQYF. CDR3 sequence (DNA): TGCGCCAGCAGCCAAGGTGTACAGACCTCCTACGAGCAGTACTTC.

The chain carries TRBV7-8 and TRBJ2-1, with 7 positions matching TRBD2. CDR1 is SGHVS, CDR2 FQNEAQ, per germline. V shed 2 bases and J 0 bases; nucleotides not matched to a gene: 4. The CDR3 runs 16 residues. DNA for the CDR3: TGTGCCAGCAGCTTATTACTAGCGAGCTCCTACAATGAGCAGTTCTTC. Translated, it gives CASSLLLASSYNEQFF.

The CDR3 reads CASSYHSGSPSYEQYF. The CDR3 region has the DNA TGTGCCAGCAGTTACCACAGCGGATCCCCCTCCTACGAGCAGTACTTC. The chain combines TRBV6-5 with TRBJ2-7, with a tentative D call TRBD2 (5 bases). The ends were cut back, 2 bases at V and 0 bases at J, with 14 bases in the middle. CDR3 length equals 16 residues. Germline CDR1 is MNHEY and CDR2 is SVGAGI.

The rearrangement links TRBV6-5 to TRBJ2-1; D remains unclear. CDR3 size: 15 residues. In germline, CDR1 is MNHEY, CDR2 SVGAGI. V lost 7 bases and J lost 10, with 23 bases in between. CDR3 nucleotides: TGTGCCAGCACCCCCCCCCGATCACCCGTCGAGGAGCAGTTCTTC. Translating gives CASTPPRSPVEEQFF.